This entry lists 9 T cell receptor beta chains sequenced from one sample in a study of T-cell reconstitution after alpha-beta-depleted transplantation in children (dated by TCRdb to the mid-2010s). Libraries were constructed by PCR. Sequencing instrument: Illumina HiSeq 2500. TCR library preparation used molecular barcoding, with unique molecular identifiers applied to normalize quantification of the TCRbeta repertoire. Starting from the raw public reads, TCRdb applied fastp trimming at Q25, assembled clones with MiXCR and retained in-frame beta chains. Each entry merges the rows of one CDR3 protein and shows their most common DNA and genes. The sample has a few hundred thousand distinct CDR3 sequences on record, around 19% of them singletons. 2.5% to 4% of the sample lies in the top ten. The sequencing used PBMCs from the stem cell graft donor, collected from the stem cell graft. The receptors stem from a human donor who donated a stem cell graft to a child with acute lymphoblastic leukemia.

This clonotype was picked up many times. The V call is TRBV5-8, the J call TRBJ2-3, with TRBD2 matching over 7 bases. Germline CDR1 and CDR2: SGHTS and YDEGEE. After removal of 0 bases from V and 4 bases from J, the junction contained 2 bases not matched to a gene. The CDR3 length is 14 residues. The CDR3 sequence is CASSLGLAADTQYF. CDR3 DNA sequence: TGTGCCAGCAGCTTGGGCCTAGCGGCAGATACGCAGTATTTT.

This clonotype occurred a few times. The rearrangement links TRBV12-3 or TRBV12-4 to TRBJ2-3; no firm D call. This CDR3 has 16 residues. V lost 0 bases, J lost 1 base, and 11 bases lay in between. The CDR3 sequence is CASSLARSGGTDTQYF. The CDR3 nucleotides read TGTGCCAGCAGTTTAGCCCGTTCCGGCGGCACAGATACGCAGTATTTT.

This clonotype showed up just a few times. V usage is TRBV12-3 or TRBV12-4 and J usage is TRBJ2-7; D possibly corresponds to TRBD1 (6 bases). V lost 6 bases to trimming and J lost 6 bases, with 24 bases between them. This CDR3 spans 16 amino acids. The chain's CDR3 is CASSPHRTVGRLEQYF. The CDR3 bases are TGTGCCAGCAGCCCGCACCGGACAGTTGGTCGTCTCGAGCAGTACTTC.

The rearrangement links TRBV3-1 to TRBJ2-3; the match to TRBD2 covers 8 bases. The germline V gene encodes CDR1 LGHDT and CDR2 YNNKEL (reference sequence). V shed 7 bases and J 9 bases; nucleotides not matched to a gene: 12. This CDR3 contains 14 residues. The CDR3 protein is CASTDGGGGRTQYF. The CDR3 DNA follows: TGTGCCAGCACCGACGGGGGCGGGGGGCGAACGCAGTATTTT.

This clonotype was seen a few times. The chain is built from TRBV5-1 and TRBJ1-3, with D uncertain. This CDR3 comprises 14 residues. The germline V gene has CDR1 SGHRS and CDR2 YFSETQ. V was pared by 0 bases and J by 2 bases, with 6 bases between. CDR3 bases: TGCGCCAGCAGCTTGGAGGCGGCTGGAAACACCATATATTTT. This encodes CASSLEAAGNTIYF.

This chain connects TRBV28 to TRBJ1-3; the D gene is possibly TRBD1 (5 bases). The germline CDR1 and CDR2 sequences are MDHEN and SYDVKM. The CDR3 is made up of 17 amino acids. V lost 2 bases to trimming and J lost 0 bases, with 14 bases between them. This chain's CDR3 is CASSLNRWGSSGNTIYF. CDR3 coding DNA: TGTGCCAGCAGTTTAAACAGGTGGGGGTCCTCTGGAAACACCATATATTTT.

This CDR3 reads CASSSLAKEETQYF. The DNA of the CDR3 is TGCGCCAGCAGCTCTTTAGCGAAAGAAGAGACCCAGTACTTC. This sequence joins TRBV5-1 and TRBJ2-5, with D possibly matching TRBD2 (5 bases). The CDR3 runs to 14 residues. The germline V gene has CDR1 SGHRS and CDR2 YFSETQ. The V end was cut by 3 bases, the J end by 3 bases, with 12 bases between.

The chain uses TRBV7-6 and TRBJ2-1; TRBD2 matches at 8 bases. Germline trimming cut 2 bases from V and 8 bases from J; bases unmatched to any gene: 5. Germline V gene sequence: CDR1 SGHVS, CDR2 FNYEAQ. This CDR3 is 14 amino acids long. CDR3 in amino acids: CASSLSGSSDEQFF. Here the CDR3 DNA reads TGTGCCAGCAGCTTAAGCGGGAGTAGCGATGAGCAGTTCTTC.

The chain joins TRBV7-3 to TRBJ2-3, with 15 bases matching TRBD2. The CDR3 has 19 amino acids. J was trimmed by 2 bases and V by 5 bases; bases with no gene match: 11. The germline gives CDR1 SGHTA, CDR2 FQGTGA. This chain's CDR3 is CASSPGTSGRSSYTDTQYF. Here the CDR3 DNA reads TGTGCCAGCAGCCCCGGGACTAGCGGGAGGTCCTCCTACACAGATACGCAGTATTTT. Combining the CDR3 with reference TRBV7-3 and TRBJ2-3 gives the whole variable domain GAGVSQTPSNKVTEKGKYVELRCDPISGHTALYWYRQSLGQGPEFLIYFQGTGAADDSGLPNDRFFAVRPEGSVSTLKIQRTERGDSAVYLCASSPGTSGRSSYTDTQYFGPGTRLTVL.